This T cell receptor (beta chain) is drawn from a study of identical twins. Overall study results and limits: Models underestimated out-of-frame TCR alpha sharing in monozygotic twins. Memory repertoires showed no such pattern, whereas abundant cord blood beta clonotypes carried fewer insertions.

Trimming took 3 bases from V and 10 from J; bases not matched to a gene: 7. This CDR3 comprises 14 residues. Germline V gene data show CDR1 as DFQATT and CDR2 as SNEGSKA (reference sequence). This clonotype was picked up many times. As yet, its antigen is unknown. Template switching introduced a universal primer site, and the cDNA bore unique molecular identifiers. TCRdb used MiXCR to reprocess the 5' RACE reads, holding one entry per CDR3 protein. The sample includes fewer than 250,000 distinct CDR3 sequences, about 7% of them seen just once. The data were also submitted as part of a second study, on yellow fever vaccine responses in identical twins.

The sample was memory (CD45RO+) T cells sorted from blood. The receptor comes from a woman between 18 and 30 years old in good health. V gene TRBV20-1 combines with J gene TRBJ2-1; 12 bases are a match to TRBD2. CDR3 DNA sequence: TGCAGTGCTAGTAAGACTAGCGGGGGCTGGGAGCAGTTCTTC. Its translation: CSASKTSGGWEQFF.